This passage covers 24 T cell receptor beta chains from one sample sequenced in a study of CD8 T cells in ankylosing spondylitis. From the 5' RACE reads, TCRdb called clonotypes with MiXCR, one entry per CDR3 protein. The top ten clones hold 6% to 8% of a sample with 200,000 to 250,000 distinct CDR3 sequences, about 10% of them seen once. Specimen: blood, either unsorted or a sorted T cell fraction (not recorded which). Receptors were obtained from a male donor with ankylosing spondylitis or in good health (not recorded which).

This clonotype was seen a few times. The V and J genes are TRBV3-1 and TRBJ2-7; a weak D match, TRBD2 (6 bases). Per germline, CDR1 LGHDT and CDR2 YNNKEL (reference sequence). The CDR3 is made up of 13 amino acids. V lost 2 bases to trimming and J lost 6 bases, with 11 bases between them. CDR3 DNA: TGTGCCAGCAGCCAAACCCCGGAGGGCGAGCAGTACTTC. Translated, it gives CASSQTPEGEQYF.

This clonotype has only a few counts. The J gene is TRBJ1-1, the V gene TRBV6-4; D is perhaps TRBD1 (6 bases). This CDR3 comprises 15 residues. Trimming pared 6 bases from V and 1 base from J, leaving 15 bases between. The germline CDR1 and CDR2 sequences are MRHNA and SNTAGT. The CDR3 region has the DNA TGTGCCAGCAGAGCCCAGGGGCTAGGGAACACTGAAGCTTTCTTT. Its translation is CASRAQGLGNTEAFF.

This chain links TRBV14 with TRBJ2-2; perhaps TRBD2 as D (5 bases). The length of the CDR3 is 15 residues. Germline CDR1 and CDR2: SGHDN and FVKESK. V lost 4 bases, J lost 2 bases, and 11 bases lay in between. CDR3 amino acids: CASSRRHLNTGELFF. CDR3 in DNA: TGTGCCAGCAGCCGGAGGCACCTAAACACCGGGGAGCTGTTTTTT.

Many counts were recorded for this clonotype. The chain has TRBV10-1 and TRBJ2-3; a weak D match, TRBD2 (5 bases). Germline-derived CDR1 and CDR2 are WNHNN and SYGVQD (reference sequence). V dropped 3 bases and J dropped 6 bases, with 13 bases sitting between them. This CDR3 contains 14 residues. CDR3 in DNA: TGCGCCAGCAGTGATGTGCTAGCCGAGGATACGCAGTATTTT. It specifies CASSDVLAEDTQYF.

This clonotype was recorded at least ten times. This chain connects TRBV20-1 to TRBJ1-5, with D possibly being TRBD1 (5 bases). V was pared by 7 bases and J by 3 bases, with 19 bases between. The length of the CDR3 is 15 residues. Germline V gene lookup returns CDR1 DFQATT and CDR2 SNEGSKA (reference sequence). CDR3: CSVVSAGGDNQPQHF. The CDR3 nucleotides read TGCAGTGTTGTATCCGCTGGGGGGGACAATCAGCCCCAGCATTTT.

The chain couples TRBV20-1 to TRBJ2-2, with TRBD2 as a possible D gene (5 bases). CDR1 DFQATT and CDR2 SNEGSKA come from the germline V gene (reference sequence). The CDR3 has 15 amino acids. V was pared by 3 bases and J by 7 bases, with 18 bases between. The CDR3 DNA follows: TGCAGTGCTAGGGCTAGCCTAACCAAGGGCGGGGAGCTGTTTTTT. It yields the protein CSARASLTKGGELFF.

This clonotype was picked up a small number of times. This chain joins TRBV6-1 and TRBJ1-6, with D possibly matching TRBD1 (5 bases). Trimming took off 7 bases at V and 6 bases at J, with 19 bases between the two ends. CDR1 MNHNS and CDR2 SASEGT come from the germline V gene. CDR3 size: 16 residues. CDR3 protein: CASTPSLGRINSPLHF. CDR3 in DNA: TGTGCCAGCACCCCCAGCCTGGGACGGATTAATTCACCCCTCCACTTT.

This rearrangement joins TRBV4-1 to TRBJ2-1; TRBD2 matches 9 bases. V lost 3 bases, J lost 5 bases, and 5 bases stayed unmatched. CDR1 is MGHRA, CDR2 YSYEKL, per germline. The CDR3 has 15 residues. CDR3 residues: CASSQAGGRDNEQFF. The DNA of the CDR3 is TGCGCCAGCAGCCAGGCGGGAGGGCGGGACAATGAGCAGTTCTTC.

This chain joins TRBV10-2 and TRBJ2-3; the D is unclear. The CDR3 is made up of 12 amino acids. Germline CDR1 reads WSHSY; CDR2 reads SAAADI. Trimming removed 3 bases at V and 4 bases at J, with 5 bases between. CDR3 amino acids: CASSESPDTQYF. The CDR3 DNA is TGCGCCAGCAGTGAATCTCCAGATACGCAGTATTTT.

In this sample, this clonotype turned up many times. The gene calls are TRBV29-1 and TRBJ2-1, with D unclear. This CDR3 contains 13 residues. The germline V gene has CDR1 SQVTM and CDR2 ANQGSEA. Trimming left V 7 bases short and J 0 bases short, with 10 bases between. CDR3 region: CSASTDSYNEQFF. CDR3 sequence (DNA): TGCAGCGCATCGACGGACTCCTACAATGAGCAGTTCTTC.

This clonotype came up many times. In DNA form, the CDR3 reads TGCGCCAGCCGTGCGGCCAGGATGAACACTGAAGCTTTCTTT. It encodes CASRAARMNTEAFF. The rearrangement joins TRBV5-1 to TRBJ1-1; D is ambiguous. CDR3 length equals 14 residues. From germline, CDR1 is SGHRS and CDR2 YFSETQ. Trimming took 7 bases from V and 0 from J, leaving 13 bases between them.

This clonotype was detected ten times or more. The rearrangement joins TRBV11-2 to TRBJ2-5; 7 bases are a match to TRBD2. The CDR3 length is 15 residues. V lost 5 bases, J lost 2 bases, and 8 bases stayed unmatched. Per the germline V gene, CDR1 is SGHAT and CDR2 is FQNNGV. CDR3 DNA sequence: TGTGCCAGCAGCGGGCGGGAGAGAATGCAAGAGACCCAGTACTTC. Protein product: CASSGRERMQETQYF.

This clonotype has ten or more counts. This chain links TRBV7-6 with TRBJ2-5; D call uncertain. Germline CDR1 and CDR2: SGHVS and FNYEAQ. With 3 bases removed from V and 7 bases from J, the gap between germline ends came to 6 bases. The CDR3 is 11 residues long. This chain's CDR3 is CASSFRATQYF. Written as DNA, the CDR3 is TGTGCCAGCAGCTTTAGGGCGACCCAGTACTTC.

This clonotype was seen at least ten times. The J gene is TRBJ2-1, the V gene TRBV4-2; D is ambiguous. CDR3 length: 16 amino acids. CDR1 is LGHNA, CDR2 YNFKEQ, per germline. Trimming cost V 2 bases and J 3 bases, with 14 bases left between them. Here the CDR3 reads CASSQRATPGYNEQFF. For the CDR3, the DNA is TGTGCCAGCAGCCAACGGGCCACCCCCGGCTACAATGAGCAGTTCTTC.

This clonotype has at least ten counts. The chain combines TRBV6-4 with TRBJ2-7; D may be TRBD1 (6 bases). The CDR3 covers 15 residues. Trimming left V 5 bases short and J 4 bases short, with 18 bases between. Germline CDR1 and CDR2: MRHNA and SNTAGT. CDR3 amino acids: CASSPKGTQGYEQYF. The CDR3 bases are TGTGCCAGCAGTCCAAAGGGCACACAGGGTTACGAGCAGTACTTC.

J is TRBJ2-5 and V is TRBV7-2; D may correspond to TRBD1 or TRBD2 (5 bases each). This CDR3 comprises 14 residues. V gave up 4 bases and J gave up 6 bases, with 15 bases separating them. CDR1 and CDR2 (germline): SGHTA, FQGNSA. This CDR3 reads CASSSRDVTQTQYF. DNA for the CDR3: TGTGCCAGCAGCTCTAGGGACGTCACTCAGACCCAGTACTTC. The variable domain in full, completed from reference TRBV7-2 and TRBJ2-5, reads GAGVSQSPSNKVTEKGKDVELRCDPISGHTALYWYRQSLGQGLEFLIYFQGNSAPDKSGLPSDRFSAERTGGSVSTLTIQRTQQEDSAVYLCASSSRDVTQTQYFGPGTRLLVL.

The genes are TRBV7-2 and TRBJ2-1, with 10 bases matching TRBD1. Germline CDR1 and CDR2: SGHTA and FQGNSA. The CDR3 extends over 15 amino acids. J was trimmed by 6 bases and V by 1 base; bases with no gene match: 3. CDR3 residues: CASSLVGTGVNEQFF. CDR3 nucleotides: TGTGCCAGCAGCTTAGTGGGGACAGGGGTCAATGAGCAGTTCTTC.

This sequence joins TRBV5-1 and TRBJ2-3, with 7 nucleotides matching TRBD2. V lost 0 bases, J lost 6 bases, and 7 bases stayed unmatched. The CDR3 is 15 residues long. Per the germline V gene, CDR1 is SGHRS and CDR2 is YFSETQ. The DNA for the CDR3 is TGCGCCAGCAGCTTGGAGGGCGGGAGAGATGATACGCAGTATTTT. Its translation: CASSLEGGRDDTQYF.

There are a few counts of this clonotype. The chain recombines TRBV7-9 with TRBJ2-1; TRBD2 matches 9 bases. The CDR3 runs 15 residues. The germline gives CDR1 SEHNR, CDR2 FQNEAQ (reference sequence). After removal of 2 bases from V and 8 bases from J, the junction contained 7 bases not matched to a gene. The chain's CDR3 is CASSLRGGGADEQFF. CDR3 DNA sequence: TGTGCCAGCAGCTTAAGGGGCGGGGGGGCCGATGAGCAGTTCTTC.

The chain uses TRBV6-2 or TRBV6-3 and TRBJ2-3, with D perhaps TRBD2 (6 bases). V was pared by 7 bases and J by 6 bases, with 17 bases between. The CDR3 length is 14 residues. CDR1 is MNHEY, CDR2 SVGEGT, per germline. CDR3 sequence reads: CASTPTSMSDTQYF. CDR3 bases: TGTGCCAGCACTCCGACTAGTATGTCCGATACGCAGTATTTT.

This clonotype was picked up many times. The chain employs TRBV12-3 or TRBV12-4 and TRBJ2-7; 9 bases are shared with TRBD1. The CDR3 consists of 15 residues. V gave up 5 bases and J gave up 5 bases; unmatched junction bases: 10. CDR3 residues: CASSPTGGGFHEQYF. The CDR3 coding sequence is TGTGCCAGCAGTCCGACAGGGGGTGGTTTCCACGAGCAGTACTTC.

This chain joins TRBV5-5 and TRBJ1-2; D might be TRBD1 (6 bases). The CDR3 runs to 12 residues. Per germline, CDR1 SGHKS and CDR2 YYEKEE (reference sequence). Trimming pared 3 bases from V and 8 bases from J, leaving 11 bases between. Written as DNA, the CDR3 is TGTGCCAGCAGCTCCGGACAGACCGGCTACACCTTC. Translated, it gives CASSSGQTGYTF.

The V call is TRBV7-7, the J call TRBJ2-3; no firm D call. Trimming took off 5 bases at V and 8 bases at J, with 14 bases between the two ends. The germline V gene has CDR1 SSHAT and CDR2 FNYEAQ (reference sequence). The CDR3 covers 13 residues. This CDR3 reads CASSPRRTSTQYF. The CDR3 region has the DNA TGTGCCAGCAGCCCTAGACGGACCTCTACGCAGTATTTT.

This clonotype appeared a few times. The rearrangement joins TRBV28 to TRBJ2-7; 8 bases map to TRBD1. The CDR3 runs 14 residues. V was pared by 6 bases and J by 3 bases, with 7 bases of the junction left unmatched. The germline gives CDR1 MDHEN, CDR2 SYDVKM. The CDR3 sequence: CASRMDRVGYEQYF. The CDR3 DNA reads as TGTGCCAGCAGAATGGACAGGGTGGGCTACGAGCAGTACTTC.